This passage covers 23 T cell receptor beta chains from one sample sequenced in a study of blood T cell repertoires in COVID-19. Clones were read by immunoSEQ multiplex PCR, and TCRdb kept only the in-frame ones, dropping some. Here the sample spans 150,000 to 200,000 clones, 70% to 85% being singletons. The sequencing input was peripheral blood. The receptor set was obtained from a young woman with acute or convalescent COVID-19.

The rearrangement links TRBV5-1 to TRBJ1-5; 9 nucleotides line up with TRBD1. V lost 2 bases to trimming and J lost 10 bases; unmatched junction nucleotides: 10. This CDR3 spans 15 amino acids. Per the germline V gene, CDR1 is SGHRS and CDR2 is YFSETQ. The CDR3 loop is CASSLKPGTGLPQHF. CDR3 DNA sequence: TGCGCCAGCAGCTTAAAACCCGGGACAGGGTTACCCCAGCATTTT.

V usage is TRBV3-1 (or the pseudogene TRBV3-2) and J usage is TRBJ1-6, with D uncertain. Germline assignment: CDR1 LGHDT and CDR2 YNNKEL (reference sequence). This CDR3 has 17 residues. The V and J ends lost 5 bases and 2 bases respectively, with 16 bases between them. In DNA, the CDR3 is TGTGCCAGCAGCTCCCGGGAGGGCGCCGCCTATAATTCACCCCTCCACTTT. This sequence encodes CASSSREGAAYNSPLHF.

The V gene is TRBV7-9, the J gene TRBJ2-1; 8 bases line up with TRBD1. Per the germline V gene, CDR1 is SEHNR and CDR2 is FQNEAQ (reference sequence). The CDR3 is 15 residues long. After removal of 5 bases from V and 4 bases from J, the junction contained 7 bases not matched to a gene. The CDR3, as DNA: TGTGCCAGCAGCCCAAGGACAGGGAATTACAATGAGCAGTTCTTC. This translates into CASSPRTGNYNEQFF.

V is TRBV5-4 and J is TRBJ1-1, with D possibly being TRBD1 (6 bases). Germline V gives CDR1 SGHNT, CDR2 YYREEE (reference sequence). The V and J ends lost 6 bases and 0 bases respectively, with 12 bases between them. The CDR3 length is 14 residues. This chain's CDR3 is CASTRGGLNTEAFF. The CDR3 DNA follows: TGTGCCAGCACCCGGGGGGGGCTGAACACTGAAGCTTTCTTT.

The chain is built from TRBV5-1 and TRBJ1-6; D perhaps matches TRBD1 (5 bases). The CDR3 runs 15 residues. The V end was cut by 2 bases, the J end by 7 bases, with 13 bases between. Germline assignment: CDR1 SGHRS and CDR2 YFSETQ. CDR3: CASSFGGQRNSPLHF. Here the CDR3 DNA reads TGCGCCAGCAGCTTCGGCGGACAACGCAATTCACCCCTCCACTTT. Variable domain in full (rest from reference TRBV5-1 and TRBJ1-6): KAGVTQTPRYLIKTRGQQVTLSCSPISGHRSVSWYQQTPGQGLQFLFEYFSETQRNKGNFPGRFSGRQFSNSRSEMNVSTLELGDSALYLCASSFGGQRNSPLHFGNGTRLTVT.

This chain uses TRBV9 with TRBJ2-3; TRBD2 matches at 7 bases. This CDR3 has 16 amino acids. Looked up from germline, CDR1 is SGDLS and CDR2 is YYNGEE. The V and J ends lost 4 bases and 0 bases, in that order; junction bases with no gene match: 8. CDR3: CASSSPLAASTDTQYF. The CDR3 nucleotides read TGTGCCAGCAGCTCACCGCTAGCGGCTAGCACAGATACGCAGTATTTT.

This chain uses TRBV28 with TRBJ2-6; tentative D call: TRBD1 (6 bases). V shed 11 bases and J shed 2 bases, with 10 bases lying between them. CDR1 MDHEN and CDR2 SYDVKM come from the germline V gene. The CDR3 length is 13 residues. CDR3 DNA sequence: TGTGCCGGGAAGGGGGCTGGGGCCAACGTCCTGACTTTC. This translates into CAGKGAGANVLTF.

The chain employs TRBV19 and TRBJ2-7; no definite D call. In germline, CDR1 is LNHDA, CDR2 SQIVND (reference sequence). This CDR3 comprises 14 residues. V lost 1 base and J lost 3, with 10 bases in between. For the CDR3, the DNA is TGTGCCAGTAGTATAGTCCCACAGAGCTACGAGCAGTACTTC. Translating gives CASSIVPQSYEQYF. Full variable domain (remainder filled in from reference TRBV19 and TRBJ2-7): DGGITQSPKYLFRKEGQNVTLSCEQNLNHDAMYWYRQDPGQGLRLIYYSQIVNDFQKGDIAEGYSVSREKKESFPLTVTSAQKNPTAFYLCASSIVPQSYEQYFGPGTRLTVT.

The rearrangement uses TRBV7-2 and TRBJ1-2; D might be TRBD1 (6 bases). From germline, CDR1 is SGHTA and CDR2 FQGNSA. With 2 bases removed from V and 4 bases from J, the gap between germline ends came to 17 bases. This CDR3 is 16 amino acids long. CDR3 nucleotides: TGTGCCAGCAGCTTACCCTTTGAGCCAGGGGTCTATGGCTACACCTTC. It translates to CASSLPFEPGVYGYTF.

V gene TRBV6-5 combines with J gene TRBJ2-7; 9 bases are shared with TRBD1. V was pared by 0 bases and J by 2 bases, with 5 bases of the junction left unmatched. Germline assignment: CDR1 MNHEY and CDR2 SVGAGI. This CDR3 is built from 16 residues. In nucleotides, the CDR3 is TGTGCCAGCAGTTACTCGGGGACAGGGTCGCCCTACGAGCAGTACTTC. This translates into CASSYSGTGSPYEQYF.

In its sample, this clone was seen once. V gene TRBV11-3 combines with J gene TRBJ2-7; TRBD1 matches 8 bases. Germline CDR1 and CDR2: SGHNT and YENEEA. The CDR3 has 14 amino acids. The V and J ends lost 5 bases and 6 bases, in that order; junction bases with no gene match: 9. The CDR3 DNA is TGTGCCAGCAGCCAGGGACAGGATTGGGGCGAGCAGTACTTC. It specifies CASSQGQDWGEQYF.

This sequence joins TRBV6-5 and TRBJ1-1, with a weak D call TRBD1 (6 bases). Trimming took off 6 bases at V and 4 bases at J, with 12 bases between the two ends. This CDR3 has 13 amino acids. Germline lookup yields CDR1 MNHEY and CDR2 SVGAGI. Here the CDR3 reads CASRGTGPTEAFF. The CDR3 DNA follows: TGTGCCAGCAGGGGAACAGGGCCCACTGAAGCTTTCTTT.

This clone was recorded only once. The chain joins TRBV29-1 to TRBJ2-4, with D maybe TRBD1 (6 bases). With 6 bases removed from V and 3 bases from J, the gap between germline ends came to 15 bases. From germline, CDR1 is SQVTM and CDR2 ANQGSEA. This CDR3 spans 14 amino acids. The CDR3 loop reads CSVSGEQVKNIQYF. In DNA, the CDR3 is TGCAGCGTGTCAGGGGAGCAGGTCAAAAACATTCAGTACTTC.

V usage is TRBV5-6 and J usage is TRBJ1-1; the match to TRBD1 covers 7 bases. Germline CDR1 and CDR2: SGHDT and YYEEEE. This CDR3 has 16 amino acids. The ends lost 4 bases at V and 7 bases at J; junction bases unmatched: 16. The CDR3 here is CASSPEEGALDSEAFF. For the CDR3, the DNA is TGTGCCAGCAGCCCGGAGGAGGGGGCCTTGGATAGTGAAGCTTTCTTT.

The CDR3 nucleotides are TGTGCCAGCAGCCAAGATCGTCAGTGGGGGGGCAAAGACGAGCAGTACTTC. Translated: CASSQDRQWGGKDEQYF. The chain combines TRBV3-1 (or the pseudogene TRBV3-2) with TRBJ2-7; a weak D match, TRBD2 (7 bases). Deletions cut 0 bases from V and 5 bases from J, with 20 bases between. Germline V lookup: CDR1 LGHDT, CDR2 YNNKEL (reference sequence). CDR3 size: 17 residues.

For the CDR3, the DNA is TGTGCCAGCAGTTTCCCAATCAGCGAGCCCCAGCATTTT. Translating it yields CASSFPISEPQHF. The gene calls are TRBV28 and TRBJ1-5; D is unresolved. Germline V gives CDR1 MDHEN, CDR2 SYDVKM. Trimming took off 3 bases at V and 8 bases at J, with 11 bases between the two ends. This CDR3 contains 13 residues.

In DNA form, the CDR3 reads TGCAGCGTTGGGAGACAGGGTAACTATGGCTACACCTTC. It yields the protein CSVGRQGNYGYTF. The genes are TRBV29-1 and TRBJ1-2; 7 positions agree with TRBD1. Per the germline V gene, CDR1 is SQVTM and CDR2 is ANQGSEA. V was clipped by 4 bases and J by 1 base; unmatched bases: 3. The CDR3 sequence is 13 residues long.

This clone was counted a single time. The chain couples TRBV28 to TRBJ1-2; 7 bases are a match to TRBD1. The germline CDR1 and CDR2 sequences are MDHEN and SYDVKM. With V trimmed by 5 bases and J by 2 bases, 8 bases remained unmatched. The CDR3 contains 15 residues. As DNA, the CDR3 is TGTGCCAGCAGTCATCGGACAGGCGACAACTATGGCTACACCTTC. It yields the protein CASSHRTGDNYGYTF.

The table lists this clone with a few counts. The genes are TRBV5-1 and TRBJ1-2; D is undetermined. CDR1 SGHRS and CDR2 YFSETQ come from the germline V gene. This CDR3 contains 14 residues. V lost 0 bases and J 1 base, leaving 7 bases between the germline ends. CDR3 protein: CASSLEQLNYGYTF. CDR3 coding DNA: TGCGCCAGCAGCTTGGAACAGCTTAACTATGGCTACACCTTC.

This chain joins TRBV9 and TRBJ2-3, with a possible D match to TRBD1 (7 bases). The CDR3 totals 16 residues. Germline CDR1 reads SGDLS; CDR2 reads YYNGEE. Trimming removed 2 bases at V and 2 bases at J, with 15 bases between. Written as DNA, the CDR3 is TGTGCCAGCAGCGTTCGCCCAGGGGGGAACACAGATACGCAGTATTTT. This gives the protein CASSVRPGGNTDTQYF.

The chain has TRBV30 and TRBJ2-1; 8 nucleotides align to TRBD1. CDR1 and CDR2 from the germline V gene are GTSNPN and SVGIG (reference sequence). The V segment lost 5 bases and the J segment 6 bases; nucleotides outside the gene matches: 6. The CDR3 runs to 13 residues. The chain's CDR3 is CAWDPGGPNEQFF. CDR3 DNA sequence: TGTGCCTGGGATCCAGGGGGCCCCAATGAGCAGTTCTTC.

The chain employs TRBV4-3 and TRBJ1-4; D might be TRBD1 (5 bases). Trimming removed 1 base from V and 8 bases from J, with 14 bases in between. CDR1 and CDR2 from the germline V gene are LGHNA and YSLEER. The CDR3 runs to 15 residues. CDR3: CASSQVGGVLEKLFF. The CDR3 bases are TGCGCCAGCAGCCAAGTGGGGGGGGTTTTGGAAAAACTGTTTTTT.

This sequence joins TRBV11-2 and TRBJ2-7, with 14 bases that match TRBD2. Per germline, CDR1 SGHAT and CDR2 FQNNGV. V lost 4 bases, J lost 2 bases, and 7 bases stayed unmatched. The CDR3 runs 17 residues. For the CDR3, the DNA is TGTGCCAGCAGCTCGGGCCCGGGACTAGCGGGAGCCTACGAGCAGTACTTC. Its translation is CASSSGPGLAGAYEQYF.